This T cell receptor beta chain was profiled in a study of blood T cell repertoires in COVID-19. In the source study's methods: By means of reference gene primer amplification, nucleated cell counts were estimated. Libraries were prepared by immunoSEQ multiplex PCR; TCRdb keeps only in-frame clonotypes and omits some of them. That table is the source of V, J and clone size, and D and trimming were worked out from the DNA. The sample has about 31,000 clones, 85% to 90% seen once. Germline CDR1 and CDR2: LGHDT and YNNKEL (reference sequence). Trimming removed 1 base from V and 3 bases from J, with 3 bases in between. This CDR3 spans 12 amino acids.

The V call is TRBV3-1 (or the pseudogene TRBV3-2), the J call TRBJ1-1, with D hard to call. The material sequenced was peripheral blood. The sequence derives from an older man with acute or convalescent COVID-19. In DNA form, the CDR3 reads TGTGCCAGCAGCCAAGTAGACACTGAAGCTTTCTTT. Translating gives CASSQVDTEAFF.